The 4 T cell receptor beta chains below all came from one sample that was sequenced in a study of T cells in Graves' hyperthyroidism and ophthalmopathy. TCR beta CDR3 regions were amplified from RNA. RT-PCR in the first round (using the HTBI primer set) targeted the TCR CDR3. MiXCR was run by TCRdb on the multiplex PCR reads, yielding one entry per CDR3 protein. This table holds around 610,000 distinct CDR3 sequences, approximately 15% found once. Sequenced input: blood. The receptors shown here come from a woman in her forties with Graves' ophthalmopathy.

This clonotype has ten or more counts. The CDR3 sequence: CASSYPAKNIQYF. As DNA, the CDR3 is TGTGCCAGCAGCTACCCAGCCAAAAACATTCAGTACTTC. V usage is TRBV7-3 and J usage is TRBJ2-4, with no clear D. The V gene lost 4 bases and the J gene lost 0 bases, with 4 bases spanning the gap. Per the germline V gene, CDR1 is SGHTA and CDR2 is FQGTGA. The CDR3 consists of 13 residues.

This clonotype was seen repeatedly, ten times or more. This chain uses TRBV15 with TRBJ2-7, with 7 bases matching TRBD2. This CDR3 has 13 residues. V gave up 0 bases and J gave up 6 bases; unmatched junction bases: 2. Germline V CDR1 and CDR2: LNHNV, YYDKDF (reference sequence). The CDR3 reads CATSRDQRGEQYF. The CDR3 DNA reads TGTGCCACCAGCAGAGATCAGCGGGGCGAGCAGTACTTC.

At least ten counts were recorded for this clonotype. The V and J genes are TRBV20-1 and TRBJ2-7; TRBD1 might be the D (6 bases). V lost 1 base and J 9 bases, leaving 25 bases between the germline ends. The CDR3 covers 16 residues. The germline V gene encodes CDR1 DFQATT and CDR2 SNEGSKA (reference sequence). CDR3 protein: CSARALQGPQGWVQYF. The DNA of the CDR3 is TGCAGTGCTAGAGCTCTTCAGGGGCCCCAGGGGTGGGTGCAGTACTTC.

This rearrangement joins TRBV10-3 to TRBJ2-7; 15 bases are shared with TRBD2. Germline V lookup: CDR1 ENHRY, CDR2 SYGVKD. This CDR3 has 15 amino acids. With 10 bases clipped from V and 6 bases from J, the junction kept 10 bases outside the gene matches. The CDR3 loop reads CATTRTSGRAIEQYF. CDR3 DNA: TGTGCCACCACAAGGACTAGCGGGAGGGCCATCGAGCAGTACTTC.